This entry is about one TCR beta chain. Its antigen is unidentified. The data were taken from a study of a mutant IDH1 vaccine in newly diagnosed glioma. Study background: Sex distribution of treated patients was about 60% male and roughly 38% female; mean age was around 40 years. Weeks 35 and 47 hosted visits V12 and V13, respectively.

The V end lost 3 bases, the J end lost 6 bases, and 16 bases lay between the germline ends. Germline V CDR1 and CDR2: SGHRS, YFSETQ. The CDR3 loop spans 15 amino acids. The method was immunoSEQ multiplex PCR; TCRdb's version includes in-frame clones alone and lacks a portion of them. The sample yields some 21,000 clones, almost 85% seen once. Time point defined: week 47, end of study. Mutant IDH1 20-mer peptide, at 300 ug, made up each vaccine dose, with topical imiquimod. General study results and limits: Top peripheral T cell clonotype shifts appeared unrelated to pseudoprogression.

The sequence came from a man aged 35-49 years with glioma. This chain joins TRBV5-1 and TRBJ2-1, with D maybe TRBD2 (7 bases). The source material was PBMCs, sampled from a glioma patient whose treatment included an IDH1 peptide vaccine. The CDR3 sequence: CASSWGGGSINEQFF. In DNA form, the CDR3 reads TGCGCCAGCAGCTGGGGCGGGGGCTCGATCAATGAGCAGTTCTTC.